The T cell receptor beta chain described here comes from a study of blood T cell repertoires in COVID-19. Overall study: COVID-19 samples from acute and convalescent phases originated in the United States, Italy and Spain.

The protocol was immunoSEQ multiplex PCR, while the TCRdb copy is restricted to in-frame clones and leaves out a portion. The top ten clones hold 5.5% to 6.5% of a sample with 200,000 to 300,000 clones, roughly 88% of them seen once. Trimming took 3 bases from V and 5 from J; bases not matched to a gene: 7. The CDR3 covers 15 residues. Germline V gives CDR1 MDHEN, CDR2 SYDVKM. In Seattle, patients joined the study during active infection and were tracked longitudinally. The chain recombines TRBV28 with TRBJ1-5; TRBD1 aligns across 7 bases. The sample was peripheral blood. The sequence came from a woman aged 80 or older with COVID-19, enrolled during active disease. This CDR3 reads CASSFLGQDYQPQHF. CDR3 in DNA: TGTGCCAGCAGTTTCTTAGGACAGGACTATCAGCCCCAGCATTTT.